This T cell receptor (beta chain) was retrieved from a study of glioma-infiltrating T cells after dendritic cell vaccination. Time point described: after dendritic cell vaccination, including at tumor progression/relapse. Dendritic cells derived from monocytes and pulsed with autologous tumor lysate formed the vaccine. No glioblastoma patient carried an isocitrate dehydrogenase mutation. The PCR used 60 V beta and 13 J beta primers. Profiling relied on immunoSEQ multiplex PCR, and the TCRdb table lists in-frame clones only, not all of them. The data contain a few thousand clones, roughly 85% of them singletons. CDR3 length: 15 residues. CDR1 is SGHTS and CDR2 is YDEGEE in the germline V gene. The V end lost 0 bases, the J end lost 1 base, and 10 bases lay between the germline ends.

Specimen: tumor tissue, collected after dendritic cell vaccination. The chain couples TRBV5-8 to TRBJ1-1; a possible D gene is TRBD1 (6 bases). This clonotype was obtained from a human donor with glioblastoma. CDR3 in DNA: TGTGCCAGCAGCTTGGGGGGGCAAGGGAACACTGAAGCTTTCTTT. Amino acid sequence: CASSLGGQGNTEAFF.